This TCR beta chain is from a study of CD8+ T cells in alopecia areata. Germline V gives CDR1 SGDLS, CDR2 YYNGEE. The V segment lost 2 bases and the J segment 3 bases; nucleotides outside the gene matches: 9. The CDR3 is made up of 17 amino acids. Isolated RNA was reverse transcribed into cDNA used as the sequencing template. TCRdb keeps only in-frame clones here, not all; method: immunoSEQ multiplex PCR. The sample contains over 150,000 clones, approximately 60% of which appear only once. This chain connects TRBV9 to TRBJ2-3; 10 bases line up with TRBD1. What was sequenced was CD8+ T cells sorted from blood. This receptor was taken from a human donor in good health. The CDR3 loop is CASSVNVRTGGTDTQYF. CDR3 sequence (DNA): TGTGCCAGCAGCGTCAATGTCCGGACAGGGGGTACAGATACGCAGTATTTT.